The 31 T cell receptor beta chains in this list originate from one sample, sequenced in a study of control samples from healthy donors and cancer patients. Libraries were prepared by immunoSEQ multiplex PCR; TCRdb keeps only in-frame clonotypes and omits some of them. This sample has 120,000 or so clones, with 70% to 90% found just once. Sequenced: blood. These receptors came from a man aged 60 to 75 in good health.

This chain links TRBV12-3 or TRBV12-4 with TRBJ2-7; D might be TRBD2 (7 bases). This CDR3 region has 12 residues. V was clipped by 6 bases and J by 6 bases, with 12 bases between them. CDR3 sequence: CASSGGLSEQYF. In DNA, the CDR3 is TGTGCCAGCAGCGGGGGGCTCTCCGAGCAGTACTTC.

J is TRBJ1-6 and V is TRBV5-5; 8 positions agree with TRBD1. From germline, CDR1 is SGHKS and CDR2 YYEKEE (reference sequence). This CDR3 has 15 amino acids. Trimming at V came to 0 bases and at J to 7 bases, leaving 3 bases not matched to a gene. The CDR3 is CASSLVTGGNSPLHF. CDR3 DNA: TGTGCCAGCAGCTTGGTAACAGGGGGAAATTCACCCCTCCACTTT.

V gene TRBV11-2 combines with J gene TRBJ2-1; 14 bases agree with TRBD2. Trimming took 1 base from V and 9 from J; bases not matched to a gene: 2. This CDR3 has 15 amino acids. Germline CDR1 is SGHAT and CDR2 is FQNNGV. CDR3 residues: CASSLGGLAGVEQFF. CDR3 in DNA: TGTGCCAGCAGCTTAGGGGGACTAGCGGGGGTTGAGCAGTTCTTC.

J is TRBJ1-1 and V is TRBV7-3, with D unclear. CDR3 length: 13 amino acids. Per germline, CDR1 SGHTA and CDR2 FQGTGA. V lost 2 bases and J lost 1, with 5 bases in between. CDR3 sequence reads: CASSLVRNTEAFF. Written as DNA, the CDR3 is TGTGCCAGCAGCTTAGTGCGGAACACTGAAGCTTTCTTT.

The chain couples TRBV7-2 to TRBJ1-3, with a tentative D call TRBD1 (5 bases). The CDR3 is 15 residues long. Per the germline V gene, CDR1 is SGHTA and CDR2 is FQGNSA. V was trimmed by 5 bases and J by 0 bases, leaving 11 bases between them. The DNA for the CDR3 is TGTGCCAGCAGCGCAGGGACCGTCTCTGGAAACACCATATATTTT. Translated, it gives CASSAGTVSGNTIYF.

This chain connects TRBV9 to TRBJ2-1; D is possibly TRBD2 (5 bases). The CDR3 totals 12 residues. Germline lookup yields CDR1 SGDLS and CDR2 YYNGEE. Trimming took off 0 bases at V and 12 bases at J, with 10 bases between the two ends. In nucleotides, the CDR3 is TGTGCCAGCAGCGTAGCTCTCGGAGGGCAGTTCTTC. As protein: CASSVALGGQFF.

V gene TRBV7-2 combines with J gene TRBJ2-3; 8 bases align to TRBD2. CDR3 length equals 16 residues. Looked up from germline, CDR1 is SGHTA and CDR2 is FQGNSA. Trimming cost V 7 bases and J 2 bases; bases outside gene matches: 11. The CDR3 DNA reads TGTGCCAGCACCTTTTCTAGCGGGTCTCACACAGATACGCAGTATTTT. Translating gives CASTFSSGSHTDTQYF. Filled out from reference TRBV7-2 and TRBJ2-3, the complete variable domain reads GAGVSQSPSNKVTEKGKDVELRCDPISGHTALYWYRQSLGQGLEFLIYFQGNSAPDKSGLPSDRFSAERTGGSVSTLTIQRTQQEDSAVYLCASTFSSGSHTDTQYFGPGTRLTVL.

The V call is TRBV18, the J call TRBJ1-2, with D possibly TRBD1 on 6 matching bases. The V end was cut by 1 base, the J end by 2 bases, with 20 bases between. CDR1 and CDR2 (germline): KGHSH, LQKENI. The CDR3 runs 18 residues. CDR3 nucleotides: TGTGCCAGCTCACCACTCGCAGGGGAAGGTTTTAAGAACTATGGCTACACCTTC. Protein: CASSPLAGEGFKNYGYTF.

The chain employs TRBV7-3 and TRBJ1-6; TRBD1 is a possible D gene (5 bases). CDR1 and CDR2 (germline): SGHTA, FQGTGA. V shed 4 bases and J shed 14 bases, with 15 bases lying between them. The length of the CDR3 is 13 residues. CDR3 DNA sequence: TGTGCCAGCAGCTCAAATACGGGGCAGGCCCTCCACTTT. Translated: CASSSNTGQALHF.

This clone was found once. This chain joins TRBV18 and TRBJ2-7; D gene uncertain. The CDR3 consists of 16 residues. CDR1 and CDR2 (germline): KGHSH, LQKENI. With 6 bases removed from V and 5 bases from J, the gap between germline ends came to 23 bases. The CDR3 here is CASSPVSAYGFDEQYF. The CDR3 nucleotides read TGTGCCAGCTCCCCGGTGTCAGCGTACGGTTTCGACGAGCAGTACTTC.

V usage is TRBV30 and J usage is TRBJ1-6, with 8 bases lining up with TRBD1. The germline V gene has CDR1 GTSNPN and CDR2 SVGIG (reference sequence). Trimming removed 2 bases from V and 7 bases from J; junction bases left unmatched: 7. This CDR3 is built from 15 residues. The CDR3 DNA follows: TGTGCCTGGAGTAGGTCACAGGGGGTAAATTCACCCCTCCACTTT. It specifies CAWSRSQGVNSPLHF.

The chain couples TRBV11-2 to TRBJ1-2, with 11 positions matching TRBD1. The V gene's germline CDR1 is SGHAT and CDR2 FQNNGV. The V gene end was trimmed by 1 base and the J gene end by 4 bases; junction bases not matched to a gene: 5. This CDR3 has 16 amino acids. CDR3: CASSLAWTGGIYGYTF. In DNA, the CDR3 is TGTGCCAGCAGCTTAGCCTGGACAGGGGGCATCTATGGCTACACCTTC.

This rearrangement joins TRBV12-3 or TRBV12-4 to TRBJ1-2, with D unclear. The CDR3 is 13 residues long. Trimming took 6 bases from V and 5 from J, leaving 13 bases between them. CDR3: CASSLRRDYGYTF. DNA for the CDR3: TGTGCCAGCAGCTTACGGAGGGATTATGGCTACACCTTC.

The chain carries TRBV12-3 or TRBV12-4 and TRBJ1-1, with unresolved D. The ends were cut back, 5 bases at V and 10 bases at J, with 17 bases in the middle. The CDR3 has 13 amino acids. For the CDR3, the DNA is TGTGCCAGCAGTACGGGTAGGACCACCCGAGCTTTCTTT. It specifies CASSTGRTTRAFF.

The J gene is TRBJ1-2, the V gene TRBV3-1 (or the pseudogene TRBV3-2); no definite D call. This CDR3 has 14 residues. Trimming shortened V by 1 base and J by 4 bases, and 10 bases separated the two germline ends. Germline lookup yields CDR1 LGHDT and CDR2 YNNKEL (reference sequence). The CDR3 reads CASSQVSAGYGYTF. DNA for the CDR3: TGTGCCAGCAGCCAAGTTTCAGCGGGCTATGGCTACACCTTC.

This clone came up a few times. The chain couples TRBV5-4 to TRBJ1-1, with D perhaps TRBD1 (6 bases). The V and J ends lost 4 bases and 0 bases respectively, with 10 bases between them. CDR3 size: 14 residues. Germline V gene data show CDR1 as SGHNT and CDR2 as YYREEE (reference sequence). This CDR3 reads CASSVQGMNTEAFF. The CDR3 DNA is TGTGCCAGCAGCGTCCAGGGGATGAACACTGAAGCTTTCTTT.

This clone appeared a single time. CDR3 residues: CASPTGPGNTIYF. CDR3 coding DNA: TGTGCCAGCCCCACCGGGCCTGGAAACACCATATATTTT. V is TRBV7-9 and J is TRBJ1-3; D gene ambiguous. Trimming removed 8 bases at V and 2 bases at J, with 10 bases between. The CDR3 extends over 13 amino acids. Germline V gene data show CDR1 as SEHNR and CDR2 as FQNEAQ (reference sequence).

The chain joins TRBV18 to TRBJ1-2; 9 bases map to TRBD1. Germline trimming cut 3 bases from V and 7 bases from J; bases unmatched to any gene: 9. The CDR3 extends over 15 amino acids. Germline values: CDR1 KGHSH, CDR2 LQKENI. CDR3 protein: CASSPDQQGAFGYTF. CDR3 nucleotides: TGTGCCAGCTCACCCGACCAACAGGGGGCTTTTGGCTACACCTTC.

This clone came up a few times. This chain joins TRBV5-8 and TRBJ2-7; a possible D gene is TRBD1 (6 bases). The CDR3 sequence is 12 residues long. Germline CDR1 is SGHTS and CDR2 is YDEGEE. Trimming took 6 bases from V and 6 from J, leaving 13 bases between them. CDR3 protein: CASTSTGIEQYF. The CDR3 bases are TGTGCCAGCACAAGTACAGGGATCGAGCAGTACTTC.

In its sample, this clone was seen a few times. The CDR3 DNA reads as TGTGCCAGCAGTTTCACCGTTAGGACAGGGTCTAACGAGCAGTACTTC. Amino acids: CASSFTVRTGSNEQYF. The chain links TRBV28 to TRBJ2-7; 8 positions agree with TRBD1. Germline trimming cut 3 bases from V and 5 bases from J; bases unmatched to any gene: 12. Germline V gives CDR1 MDHEN, CDR2 SYDVKM. CDR3 length: 16 residues.

The chain carries TRBV19 and TRBJ2-1, with D perhaps given as TRBD1 or TRBD2 (5 bases each). With 4 bases removed from V and 5 bases from J, the gap between germline ends came to 12 bases. Germline V gene data show CDR1 as LNHDA and CDR2 as SQIVND (reference sequence). The CDR3 totals 14 residues. The CDR3 coding sequence is TGTGCCAGTAGTAAGAGCCGGGACCACAATGAGCAGTTCTTC. Translated: CASSKSRDHNEQFF.

The chain employs TRBV6-2 or TRBV6-3 and TRBJ1-1; D is possibly TRBD1 (5 bases). This CDR3 has 14 residues. Germline CDR1 MNHEY, CDR2 SVGEGT. V lost 4 bases and J lost 6, with 15 bases in between. The CDR3 DNA reads as TGTGCCAGCAGTTCTATAACAGGTAGCCCTGAAGCTTTCTTT. Translation: CASSSITGSPEAFF.

The V gene is TRBV28, the J gene TRBJ2-7, with no clear D. V lost 3 bases to trimming and J lost 3 bases, with 12 bases between them. Germline CDR1 reads MDHEN; CDR2 reads SYDVKM. This CDR3 is 14 amino acids long. The CDR3 coding sequence is TGTGCCAGCAGTTTGAGGCGGCAGAACTACGAGCAGTACTTC. This sequence encodes CASSLRRQNYEQYF.

The V and J genes are TRBV10-3 and TRBJ1-4; D possibly corresponds to TRBD1 (5 bases). There are 14 residues in the CDR3. Germline V gene sequence: CDR1 ENHRY, CDR2 SYGVKD. V gave up 6 bases and J gave up 3 bases, with 11 bases separating them. The CDR3 region has the DNA TGTGCCATCAGCCAGGGACTGGCTAATGAAAAACTGTTTTTT. This translates into CAISQGLANEKLFF.

This clone has only a few counts. The gene calls are TRBV3-1 (or the pseudogene TRBV3-2) and TRBJ1-2, with unresolved D. The CDR3 sequence is 12 residues long. V was shortened by 0 bases and J by 8 bases, with 7 bases between the two germline ends. Germline V gene sequence: CDR1 LGHDT, CDR2 YNNKEL (reference sequence). Written as DNA, the CDR3 is TGTGCCAGCAGCCAAGATCCTAAGGGCTACACCTTC. It translates to CASSQDPKGYTF.

CDR3 coding DNA: TGTGCCAGCAGTCCCGAGGGTATCGAGCAGTACTTC. Residues: CASSPEGIEQYF. The V and J genes are TRBV28 and TRBJ2-7; D perhaps matches TRBD2 (5 bases). The CDR3 covers 12 residues. CDR1 and CDR2 from the germline V gene are MDHEN and SYDVKM. The V end lost 5 bases, the J end lost 6 bases, and 11 bases lay between the germline ends. Using reference TRBV28 and TRBJ2-7 for the parts outside the CDR3, the full variable domain is DVKVTQSSRYLVKRTGEKVFLECVQDMDHENMFWYRQDPGLGLRLIYFSYDVKMKEKGDIPEGYSVSREKKERFSLILESASTNQTSMYLCASSPEGIEQYFGPGTRLTVT.

The chain employs TRBV2 and TRBJ1-1, with D tentatively TRBD1 (6 bases). The CDR3 length is 14 residues. Germline V gives CDR1 SNHLY, CDR2 FYNNEI. Trimming took off 7 bases at V and 2 bases at J, with 14 bases between the two ends. Here the CDR3 reads CASTWTELNTEAFF. The CDR3 DNA reads as TGTGCCAGCACCTGGACAGAACTCAACACTGAAGCTTTCTTT.

The J gene is TRBJ1-5, the V gene TRBV28, with D unclear. The CDR3 consists of 19 residues. CDR1 is MDHEN, CDR2 SYDVKM, per germline. V lost 3 bases and J lost 0, with 21 bases in between. The CDR3 DNA sequence: TGTGCCAGCAGTTTCCTTAAACGAAAGACGGTGACTAGCAATCAGCCCCAGCATTTT. It is translated as CASSFLKRKTVTSNQPQHF.

The chain is built from TRBV7-3 and TRBJ2-1, with D perhaps TRBD1 or TRBD2 (5 bases each). The CDR3 covers 15 residues. The germline V and J ends were trimmed by 1 base and 8 bases, with 15 bases remaining between them. Per the germline V gene, CDR1 is SGHTA and CDR2 is FQGTGA. CDR3 in DNA: TGTGCCAGCAGCTTAATCTCGGGGCCTTCCGATGAGCAGTTCTTC. Translated, it gives CASSLISGPSDEQFF.

This sequence joins TRBV25-1 and TRBJ1-1; tentative D call: TRBD1 (6 bases). V lost 1 base and J 6 bases, leaving 12 bases between the germline ends. The CDR3 is 14 residues long. Germline CDR1 reads MGHDK; CDR2 reads SYGVNS. Written as DNA, the CDR3 is TGTGCCAGCAGTGAATCGGGGGGCAACCCTGAAGCTTTCTTT. Protein sequence: CASSESGGNPEAFF. The complete variable domain, with remaining parts taken from reference TRBV25-1 and TRBJ1-1, reads EADIYQTPRYLVIGTGKKITLECSQTMGHDKMYWYQQDPGMELHLIHYSYGVNSTEKGDLSSESTVSRIRTEHFPLTLESARPSHTSQYLCASSESGGNPEAFFGQGTRLTVV.

This clone has more than one count but fewer than ten. This rearrangement joins TRBV5-1 to TRBJ1-2; the D is unclear. CDR3 length: 18 residues. Germline values: CDR1 SGHRS, CDR2 YFSETQ. With 4 bases removed from V and 4 bases from J, the gap between germline ends came to 26 bases. CDR3 residues: CASSLDGRFPTDLYGYTF. DNA of the CDR3: TGCGCCAGCAGCCTGGATGGTAGGTTTCCGACGGATCTCTATGGCTACACCTTC.